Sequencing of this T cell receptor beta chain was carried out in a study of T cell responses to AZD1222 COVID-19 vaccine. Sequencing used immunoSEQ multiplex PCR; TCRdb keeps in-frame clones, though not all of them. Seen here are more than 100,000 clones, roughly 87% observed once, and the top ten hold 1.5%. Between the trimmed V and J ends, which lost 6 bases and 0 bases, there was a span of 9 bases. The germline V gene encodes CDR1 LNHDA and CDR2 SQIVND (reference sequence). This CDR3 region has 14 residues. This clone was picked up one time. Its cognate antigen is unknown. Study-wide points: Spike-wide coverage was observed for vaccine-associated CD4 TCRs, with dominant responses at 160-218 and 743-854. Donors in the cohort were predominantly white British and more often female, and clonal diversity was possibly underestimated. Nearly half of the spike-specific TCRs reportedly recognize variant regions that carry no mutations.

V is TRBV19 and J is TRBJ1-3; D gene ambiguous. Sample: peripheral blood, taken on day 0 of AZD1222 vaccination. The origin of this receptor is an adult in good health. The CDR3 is CASSRGYSGNTIYF. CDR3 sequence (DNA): TGTGCCAGTAGCAGAGGGTACTCTGGAAACACCATATATTTT.